These 25 T cell receptor beta chains came from one sample sequenced in a study of metastatic and nonmetastatic thyroid tumors (dated by TCRdb to 2018 to 2021). Before undergoing thyroid surgery, none of the patients had been given any kind of treatment. The method was PCR. The listed sequencing device is Illumina HiSeq 4000. The public reads were quality trimmed at Q25 with fastp and then assembled into clones with MiXCR by TCRdb, keeping productive beta chains. This sample has 75,000 to 100,000 clones in its table, and roughly 13% of those were observed once. About 11% of the sample comes from the top ten. The specimen was blood. These receptors were collected from a female donor with papillary thyroid cancer or a benign thyroid nodule (not recorded which). Some clones in this sample may be carry-over from other donors' samples.

The chain uses TRBV6-1 and TRBJ2-2, with D perhaps TRBD2 (5 bases). The CDR3 totals 14 residues. Germline CDR1 reads MNHNS; CDR2 reads SASEGT. V was cut by 6 bases and J by 1 base, with 9 bases left in between. CDR3 protein: CASRKRGNTGELFF. CDR3 sequence (DNA): TGTGCCAGCAGGAAACGGGGGAACACCGGGGAGCTGTTTTTT.

This clone was observed at least ten times. The chain couples TRBV29-1 to TRBJ2-3, with 9 bases identical to TRBD1. This CDR3 is built from 13 residues. Germline CDR1 SQVTM, CDR2 ANQGSEA. Losses at the gene ends were 6 bases for V and 3 bases for J; bases not matched to a gene: 4. The CDR3: CSVRTGATDTQYF. CDR3 coding DNA: TGCAGCGTACGGACAGGGGCGACAGATACGCAGTATTTT.

The table lists this clone with a few counts. V usage is TRBV15 and J usage is TRBJ2-3; the D gene is possibly TRBD2 (6 bases). Trimming removed 3 bases at V and 5 bases at J, with 21 bases between. Germline V gene sequence: CDR1 LNHNV, CDR2 YYDKDF (reference sequence). This CDR3 has 17 residues. The CDR3: CATSRWVRGRTVDTQYF. As DNA, the CDR3 is TGTGCCACCAGCAGGTGGGTGCGAGGGAGGACCGTAGATACGCAGTATTTT.

In its sample, this clone was seen many times. The V and J genes are TRBV6-2 or TRBV6-3 and TRBJ2-7; 12 nucleotides agree with TRBD2. V was pared by 5 bases and J by 3 bases, with 8 bases of the junction left unmatched. The CDR3 covers 16 residues. CDR1 MNHEY and CDR2 SVGEGT come from the germline V gene. Here the CDR3 reads CASSRTSGNLHYEQYF. The CDR3 bases are TGTGCCAGCAGTAGGACTAGCGGGAACCTCCACTACGAGCAGTACTTC.

This clone was detected ten times or more. The chain couples TRBV20-1 to TRBJ2-3, with 8 bases aligning to TRBD2. This CDR3 has 17 amino acids. V shed 5 bases, J shed 5 bases, and the junction held 18 bases outside the gene matches. The germline V gene encodes CDR1 DFQATT and CDR2 SNEGSKA (reference sequence). CDR3 nucleotide sequence: TGCAGTGCTCCCCCCCCTGCGGCGCGGGAGGATGTAGATACGCAGTATTTT. This gives the protein CSAPPPAAREDVDTQYF.

This clone was seen many times. This sequence joins TRBV3-1 and TRBJ2-1, with unresolved D. The germline V and J ends were trimmed by 1 base and 6 bases, with 10 bases remaining between them. The CDR3 covers 14 residues. Germline assignment: CDR1 LGHDT and CDR2 YNNKEL (reference sequence). The CDR3 region has the DNA TGTGCCAGCAGCCAAGGACGTGGTTTCAATGAGCAGTTCTTC. Translating gives CASSQGRGFNEQFF.

This clone was picked up many times. V usage is TRBV20-1 and J usage is TRBJ2-1; 13 bases map to TRBD2. V was pared by 6 bases and J by 9 bases, with 11 bases of the junction left unmatched. Germline V gene lookup returns CDR1 DFQATT and CDR2 SNEGSKA (reference sequence). The CDR3 has 15 residues. The CDR3 region has the DNA TGCAGTGCGAAGGTGACTAGCGGGAGGTTGGGTGAGCAGTTCTTC. Translation: CSAKVTSGRLGEQFF.

This clone showed up many times. The V gene is TRBV5-1, the J gene TRBJ1-1, with no clear D. CDR1 SGHRS and CDR2 YFSETQ come from the germline V gene. The CDR3 runs to 13 residues. V dropped 4 bases and J dropped 1 base, with 8 bases sitting between them. CDR3: CASSGDKNTEAFF. Written as DNA, the CDR3 is TGCGCCAGCAGCGGCGACAAGAACACTGAAGCTTTCTTT.

The table lists this clone with many counts. The chain carries TRBV10-3 and TRBJ1-2; 7 bases align to TRBD1. Germline V lookup: CDR1 ENHRY, CDR2 SYGVKD. CDR3 length: 15 residues. The V segment lost 3 bases and the J segment 2 bases; nucleotides outside the gene matches: 6. The CDR3 is CAISDGTGDNYGYTF. The DNA for the CDR3 is TGTGCCATCAGTGATGGCACAGGGGACAACTATGGCTACACCTTC.

This sequence joins TRBV20-1 and TRBJ2-7; 8 bases map to TRBD1. Germline V gene lookup returns CDR1 DFQATT and CDR2 SNEGSKA (reference sequence). After removal of 4 bases from V and 4 bases from J, the junction contained 6 bases not matched to a gene. CDR3 length: 13 residues. In nucleotides, the CDR3 is TGCAGTGCTAAAAGGACAGGGTTGTACGAGCAGTACTTC. It yields the protein CSAKRTGLYEQYF.

This clone has only a few counts. V usage is TRBV14 and J usage is TRBJ2-3, with a possible D match to TRBD2 (6 bases). The V gene's germline CDR1 is SGHDN and CDR2 FVKESK. V dropped 0 bases and J dropped 0 bases, with 13 bases sitting between them. This CDR3 comprises 17 residues. The CDR3 sequence: CASSQDEVAASTDTQYF. CDR3 DNA sequence: TGTGCCAGCAGCCAAGATGAAGTAGCGGCTAGCACAGATACGCAGTATTTT.

This clone was observed at least ten times. V is TRBV5-1 and J is TRBJ1-6; 12 bases are a match to TRBD1. CDR3 length: 18 amino acids. J gave up 2 bases and V 0 bases, and 3 bases lay outside the gene matches. Germline assignment: CDR1 SGHRS and CDR2 YFSETQ. Here the CDR3 DNA reads TGCGCCAGCAGCTTGGGGGACAGGGGGCTGACCTATAATTCACCCCTCCACTTT. Translated, it gives CASSLGDRGLTYNSPLHF.

This clone was counted many times. The V and J genes are TRBV18 and TRBJ1-4; possible D gene TRBD1, 5 bases. The CDR3 runs to 15 residues. CDR1 KGHSH and CDR2 LQKENI come from the germline V gene. The germline V and J ends were trimmed by 6 bases and 0 bases, with 11 bases remaining between them. For the CDR3, the DNA is TGTGCCAGCTCGTACCGGGGGTCAACTAATGAAAAACTGTTTTTT. Amino acid sequence: CASSYRGSTNEKLFF.

Comment on this clone: Given a much more abundant clone one base away, this may be a read error. Other DNA sequences from this sample encode an identical CDR3 as well. This sequence joins TRBV5-1 and TRBJ2-2; 13 bases are a match to TRBD2. Looked up from germline, CDR1 is SGHRS and CDR2 is YFSETQ. This CDR3 has 16 amino acids. The CDR3 here is CASSLDGTSGTGELFF. The CDR3 DNA follows: TGCGCCAGCAGCTTGGATGGGACTAGCGGGACCGGGGAGCTTTTTTTT.

A few counts support this clone. This clone may be a read error of a much larger clone one base away. The identical CDR3 is also encoded by other nucleotide sequences in the sample. The chain carries TRBV20-1 and TRBJ1-1; D is unresolved. CDR3 length equals 12 residues. Trimming left V 0 bases short and J 7 bases short, with 9 bases between. Germline V lookup: CDR1 DFQATT, CDR2 SNEGSKA (reference sequence). The CDR3 coding sequence is TGCAGTGCTAGAGAGGGAAGAAATGAAGCTTTCTTT. Translated, it gives CSAREGRNEAFF.

The table lists this clone with many counts. The V and J genes are TRBV6-1 and TRBJ1-3; D remains ambiguous. The V and J ends lost 11 bases and 0 bases respectively, with 11 bases between them. Looked up from germline, CDR1 is MNHNS and CDR2 is SASEGT. The CDR3 length is 13 residues. CDR3 in amino acids: CAGRGGSGNTIYF. CDR3 DNA: TGTGCCGGCCGGGGAGGCTCTGGAAACACCATATATTTT.

As for this clone: Being one base from a much bigger clone, this may be a read error. J is TRBJ2-5 and V is TRBV9; the match to TRBD1 covers 8 bases. With V trimmed by 4 bases and J by 4 bases, 9 bases remained unmatched. CDR3 size: 15 residues. Per the germline V gene, CDR1 is SGDLS and CDR2 is YYNGEE. The CDR3 DNA follows: TGTGCCAGCAGCAAGGGACAGGTGGCCCGAGAGACCCAGTACTTC. Translated, it gives CASSKGQVARETQYF.

CDR3 coding DNA: TGCAGTGCTAGTGGGGAGGGCCCCTATACGCAGTATTTT. Its translation: CSASGEGPYTQYF. The chain uses TRBV20-1 and TRBJ2-3; TRBD2 aligns across 7 bases. This CDR3 comprises 13 residues. V trimming: 3 bases; J trimming: 7 bases; junction bases outside the gene matches: 7. From germline, CDR1 is DFQATT and CDR2 SNEGSKA (reference sequence).

This clone was seen many times. The chain joins TRBV2 to TRBJ1-5; 9 bases align to TRBD1. The CDR3 is 14 residues long. The trim removed 5 bases at V and 4 bases at J, leaving 3 bases unmatched. CDR1 is SNHLY, CDR2 FYNNEI, per germline. The CDR3 spells CASSFGQGNQPQHF. The CDR3 region has the DNA TGTGCCAGCAGTTTCGGACAGGGGAATCAGCCCCAGCATTTT.

Ten or more counts support this clone. In nucleotides, the CDR3 is TGTGCCAGCAGCCCCTGGGGGAATCAGCCCCAGCATTTT. Translating it yields CASSPWGNQPQHF. The chain links TRBV9 to TRBJ1-5, with D maybe TRBD1 (5 bases). CDR1 and CDR2 (germline): SGDLS, YYNGEE. V gave up 4 bases and J gave up 4 bases, with 9 bases separating them. The CDR3 totals 13 residues.

This clone was counted many times. V is TRBV7-9 and J is TRBJ1-2; the match to TRBD1 covers 7 bases. CDR3 size: 15 residues. Germline V CDR1 and CDR2: SEHNR, FQNEAQ (reference sequence). The V segment lost 1 base and the J segment 8 bases; nucleotides outside the gene matches: 10. The CDR3 loop reads CASSLVGTEASGYTF. CDR3 in DNA: TGTGCCAGCAGCTTAGTCGGGACAGAAGCATCCGGCTACACCTTC. The full variable domain, rest sourced from reference TRBV7-9 and TRBJ1-2, is DTGVSQNPRHKITKRGQNVTFRCDPISEHNRLYWYRQTLGQGPEFLTYFQNEAQLEKSRLLSDRFSAERPKGSFSTLEIQRTEQGDSAMYLCASSLVGTEASGYTFGSGTRLTVV.

Sample share makes this clone medium-sized. This rearrangement joins TRBV6-2 or TRBV6-3 to TRBJ2-7, with a weak D call TRBD2 (6 bases). CDR1 and CDR2 from the germline V gene are MNHEY and SVGEGT. The germline V and J ends were trimmed by 4 bases and 1 base, with 17 bases remaining between them. The CDR3 spans 16 residues. This chain's CDR3 is CASSSPDSGISYEQYF. CDR3 coding DNA: TGTGCCAGCAGTTCTCCGGATAGCGGAATTTCCTACGAGCAGTACTTC.

Of note for this clone: With a much larger clone just one base away, this may be a read error. The gene calls are TRBV5-1 and TRBJ2-5; D uncertain. CDR1 and CDR2 (germline): SGHRS, YFSETQ. The V end lost 4 bases, the J end lost 5 bases, and 18 bases lay between the germline ends. This CDR3 is built from 15 residues. The CDR3 nucleotides read TGCGCCAGCAGCCGGTCAGTGGTAAGAGCGGAGACCCAGTACTTC. Translation gives CASSRSVVRAETQYF. Full variable domain (missing parts from reference TRBV5-1 and TRBJ2-5): KAGVTQTPRYLIKTRGQQVTLSCSPISGHRSVSWYQQTPGQGLQFLFEYFSETQRNKGNFPGRFSGRQFSNSRSEMNVSTLELGDSALYLCASSRSVVRAETQYFGPGTRLLVL.

Comment on this clone: At one end, the junction sequence differs from germline, possibly due to a read error. Different DNA sequences within this sample yield the same CDR3. CDR3 nucleotides: TGTGCCAGTAGCTCACCCCGTGGGACTAGCGGTCCTTACCCCACAGATACGCAGTATTTT. Encoded protein: CASSSPRGTSGPYPTDTQYF. The chain uses TRBV7-1 and TRBJ2-3; the match to TRBD2 covers 11 bases. TRBV7-1 is an open reading frame, and its role is uncertain. This CDR3 is 20 amino acids long.

Worth noting for this clone: This clone may be a read error of a much larger clone one base away. V is TRBV5-1 and J is TRBJ2-5; D is undetermined. CDR1 and CDR2 from the germline V gene are SGHRS and YFSETQ. This CDR3 has 13 residues. This chain's CDR3 is CAISSDIMRSQYF. The CDR3 nucleotides are TGCGCCATCAGCTCTGACATCATGAGGTCCCAGTACTTC.